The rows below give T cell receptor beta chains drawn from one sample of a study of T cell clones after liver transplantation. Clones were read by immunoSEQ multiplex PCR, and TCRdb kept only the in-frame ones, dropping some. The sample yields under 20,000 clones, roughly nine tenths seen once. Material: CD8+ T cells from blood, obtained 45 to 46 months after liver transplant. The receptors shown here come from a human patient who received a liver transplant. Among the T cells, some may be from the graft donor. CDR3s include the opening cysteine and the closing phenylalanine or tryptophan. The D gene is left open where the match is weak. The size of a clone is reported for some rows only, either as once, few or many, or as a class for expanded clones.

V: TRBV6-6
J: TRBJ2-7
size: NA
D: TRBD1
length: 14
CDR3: CASSYSDRSYEQYF
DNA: TGTGCCAGCAGTTACTCGGACAGGAGCTACGAGCAGTACTTC

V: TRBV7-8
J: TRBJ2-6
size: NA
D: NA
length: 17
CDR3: CASSLQIRGSGANVLTF
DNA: TGTGCCAGCAGCTTACAAATAAGAGGGTCTGGGGCCAACGTCCTGACTTTC

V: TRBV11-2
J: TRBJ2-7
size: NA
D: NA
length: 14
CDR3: CASSSIQGGGEQYF
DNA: TGTGCCAGCAGCTCAATACAGGGGGGGGGCGAGCAGTACTTC

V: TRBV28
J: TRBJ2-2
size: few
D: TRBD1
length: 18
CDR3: CASSPLTGQDFYTGELFF
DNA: TGTGCCAGCAGTCCACTCACAGGACAGGACTTCTACACCGGGGAGCTGTTTTTT

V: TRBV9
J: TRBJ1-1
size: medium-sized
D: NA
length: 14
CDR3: CASSRYGDYTEAFF
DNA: TGTGCCAGCAGCAGGTATGGGGATTACACTGAAGCTTTCTTT

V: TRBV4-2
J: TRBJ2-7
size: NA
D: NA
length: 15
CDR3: CASSTSGSSLYEQYF
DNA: TGTGCCAGCAGTACTTCCGGATCTAGCCTCTACGAGCAGTACTTC

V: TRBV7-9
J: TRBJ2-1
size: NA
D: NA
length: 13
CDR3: CASSFNGGNEQFF
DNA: TGTGCCAGCAGCTTTAATGGTGGGAATGAGCAGTTCTTC

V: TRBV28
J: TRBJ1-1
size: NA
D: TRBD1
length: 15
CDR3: CASSPTTGWRTEAFF
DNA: TGTGCCAGCAGCCCTACGACAGGGTGGAGGACTGAAGCTTTCTTT

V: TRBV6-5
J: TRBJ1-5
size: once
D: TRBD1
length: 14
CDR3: CASSYGTGNQPQHF
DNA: TGTGCCAGCAGTTACGGGACAGGGAATCAGCCCCAGCATTTT

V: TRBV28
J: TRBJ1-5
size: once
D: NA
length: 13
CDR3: CASMSYSNQPQHF
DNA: TGTGCCAGCATGAGTTATAGCAATCAGCCCCAGCATTTT

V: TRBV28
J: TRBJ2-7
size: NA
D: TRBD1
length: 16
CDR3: CATREGAPRSSYEQYF
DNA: TGTGCCACCCGAGAGGGGGCTCCAAGGAGCTCCTACGAGCAGTACTTC

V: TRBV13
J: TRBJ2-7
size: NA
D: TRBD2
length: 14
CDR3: CASSLQLAGVEQYF
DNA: TGTGCCAGCAGCTTACAACTAGCGGGAGTCGAGCAGTACTTC

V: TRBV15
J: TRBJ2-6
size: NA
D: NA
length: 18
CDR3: CATTAPWGTTNGANVLTF
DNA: TGTGCCACCACCGCCCCCTGGGGGACGACTAATGGGGCCAACGTCCTGACTTTC

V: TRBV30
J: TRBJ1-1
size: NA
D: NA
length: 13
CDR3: CAWSVSDLAEAFF
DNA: TGTGCCTGGAGTGTATCCGATCTCGCTGAAGCTTTCTTT

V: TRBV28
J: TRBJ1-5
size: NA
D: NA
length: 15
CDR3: CASILQGLGNQPQHF
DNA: TGTGCCAGCATCCTACAGGGCCTTGGCAATCAGCCCCAGCATTTT

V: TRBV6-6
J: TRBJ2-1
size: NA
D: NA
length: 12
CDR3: CATIRGDNEQFF
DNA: TGTGCCACCATAAGGGGGGACAATGAGCAGTTCTTC

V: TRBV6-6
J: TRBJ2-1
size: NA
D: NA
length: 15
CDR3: CASSAGPPSYNEQFF
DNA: TGTGCCAGCTCGGCGGGACCACCCTCCTACAATGAGCAGTTCTTC

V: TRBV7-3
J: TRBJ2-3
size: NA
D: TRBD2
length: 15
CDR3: CASRASGRRADTQYF
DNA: TGTGCCAGCAGAGCTAGCGGGAGGAGGGCGGATACGCAGTATTTT

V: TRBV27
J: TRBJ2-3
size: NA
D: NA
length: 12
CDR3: CASSHRFDSQYF
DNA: TGTGCCAGCAGTCATCGATTCGATTCGCAGTATTTT

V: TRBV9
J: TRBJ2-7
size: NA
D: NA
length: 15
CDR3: CASSPWGGISYEQYF
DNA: TGTGCCAGCAGCCCCTGGGGCGGAATATCCTACGAGCAGTACTTC

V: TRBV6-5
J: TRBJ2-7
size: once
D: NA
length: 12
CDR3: CASSPASYEQYF
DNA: TGTGCCAGCAGCCCCGCGAGTTACGAGCAGTACTTC

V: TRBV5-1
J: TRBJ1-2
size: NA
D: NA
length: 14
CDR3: CASSFEQALYGYTF
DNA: TGCGCCAGCAGCTTCGAACAGGCTCTCTATGGCTACACCTTC

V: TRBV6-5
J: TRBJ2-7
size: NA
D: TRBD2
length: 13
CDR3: CASRPGLVYEQYF
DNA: TGTGCCAGCAGACCGGGACTAGTATACGAGCAGTACTTC

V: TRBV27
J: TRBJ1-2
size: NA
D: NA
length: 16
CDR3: CASSFVGTSFNYGYTF
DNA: TGTGCCAGCAGTTTTGTAGGGACTTCTTTTAACTATGGCTACACCTTC

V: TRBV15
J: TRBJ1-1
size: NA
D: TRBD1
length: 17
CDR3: CATSRAGGTGVSTEAFF
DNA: TGTGCCACCAGCAGAGCCGGGGGGACAGGGGTTAGCACTGAAGCTTTCTTT

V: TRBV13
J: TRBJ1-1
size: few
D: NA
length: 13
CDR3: CASSLGGGFEAFF
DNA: TGTGCCAGCAGCTTAGGTGGGGGGTTTGAAGCTTTCTTT

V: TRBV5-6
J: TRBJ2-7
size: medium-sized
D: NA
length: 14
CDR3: CASSFKDFFGEQYF
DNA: TGTGCCAGCAGCTTTAAGGATTTCTTTGGCGAGCAGTACTTC

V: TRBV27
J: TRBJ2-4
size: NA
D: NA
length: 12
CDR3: CASRGSKNIQYF
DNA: TGTGCCAGCCGGGGGAGCAAAAACATTCAGTACTTC

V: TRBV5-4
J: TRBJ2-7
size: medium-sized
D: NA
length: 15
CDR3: CASSFGTTTFYEQYF
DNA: TGTGCCAGCAGCTTCGGGACAACAACCTTCTACGAGCAGTACTTC

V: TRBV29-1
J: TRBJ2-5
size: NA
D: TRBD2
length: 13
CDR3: CSVAGREGWTQYF
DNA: TGCAGCGTTGCCGGCAGGGAGGGATGGACCCAGTACTTC

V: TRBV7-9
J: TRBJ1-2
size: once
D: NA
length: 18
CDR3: CASSHNTLSRAGGYGYTF
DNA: TGTGCCAGCAGCCATAACACCCTGAGCCGGGCCGGGGGTTATGGCTACACCTTC

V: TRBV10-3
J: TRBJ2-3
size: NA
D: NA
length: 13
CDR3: CAISASFDDTQYF
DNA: TGTGCCATCAGTGCCTCTTTTGACGATACGCAGTATTTT

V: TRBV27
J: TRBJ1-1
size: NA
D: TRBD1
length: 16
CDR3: CASSLGPGTVNTEAFF
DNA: TGTGCCAGCAGTTTAGGTCCTGGGACAGTGAACACTGAAGCTTTCTTT

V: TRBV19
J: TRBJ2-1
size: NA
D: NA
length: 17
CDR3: CASSIGTGPDSYNEQFF
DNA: TGTGCCAGTAGTATAGGGACGGGACCCGACTCCTACAATGAGCAGTTCTTC

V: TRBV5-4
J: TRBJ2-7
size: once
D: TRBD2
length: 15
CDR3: CASSNPGLAEYEQYF
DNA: TGTGCCAGCAGCAATCCGGGACTAGCGGAATACGAGCAGTACTTC

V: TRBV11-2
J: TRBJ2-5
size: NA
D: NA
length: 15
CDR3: CASAPVGVPQETQYF
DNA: TGTGCCAGCGCCCCGGTTGGTGTACCTCAAGAGACCCAGTACTTC

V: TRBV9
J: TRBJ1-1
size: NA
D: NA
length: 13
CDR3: CASSTGPGTEAFF
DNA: TGTGCCAGCAGCACCGGGCCGGGCACTGAAGCTTTCTTT

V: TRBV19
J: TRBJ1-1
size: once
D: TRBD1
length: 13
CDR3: CASRGQTNTEAFF
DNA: TGTGCCAGTAGGGGACAGACGAACACTGAAGCTTTCTTT

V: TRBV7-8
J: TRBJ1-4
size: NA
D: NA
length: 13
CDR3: CASSRDMDEKLFF
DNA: TGTGCCAGCAGCAGGGACATGGATGAAAAACTGTTTTTT

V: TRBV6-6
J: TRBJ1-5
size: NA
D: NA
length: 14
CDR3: CASSYVGGYQPQHF
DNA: TGTGCCAGCAGTTACGTAGGGGGATATCAGCCCCAGCATTTT

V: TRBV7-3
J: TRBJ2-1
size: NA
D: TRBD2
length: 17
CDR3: CASSSPGLAGTMNEQFF
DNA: TGTGCCAGCAGCTCCCCTGGACTAGCGGGGACTATGAATGAGCAGTTCTTC

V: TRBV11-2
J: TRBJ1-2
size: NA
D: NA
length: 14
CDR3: CASSLAGGLVGYTF
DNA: TGTGCCAGCAGCTTAGCCGGGGGGCTGGTTGGCTACACCTTC

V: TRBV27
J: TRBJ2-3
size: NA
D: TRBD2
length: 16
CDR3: CASSSPRGEGPNTQYF
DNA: TGTGCCAGCAGTTCCCCTCGGGGGGAGGGCCCGAATACGCAGTATTTT

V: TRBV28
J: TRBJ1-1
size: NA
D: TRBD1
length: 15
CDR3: CASSLPGQYYTEAFF
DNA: TGTGCCAGCAGTCTCCCGGGACAGTACTATACTGAAGCTTTCTTT